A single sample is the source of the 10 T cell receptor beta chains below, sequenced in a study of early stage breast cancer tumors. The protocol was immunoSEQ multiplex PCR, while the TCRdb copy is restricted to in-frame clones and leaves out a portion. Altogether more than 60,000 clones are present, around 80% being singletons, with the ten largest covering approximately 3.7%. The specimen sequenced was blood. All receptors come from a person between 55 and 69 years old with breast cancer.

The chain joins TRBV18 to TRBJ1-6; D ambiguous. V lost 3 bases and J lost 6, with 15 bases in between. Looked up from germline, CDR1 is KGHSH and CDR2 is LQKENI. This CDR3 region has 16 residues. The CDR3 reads CASSPGSGSANSPLHF. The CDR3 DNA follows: TGTGCCAGCTCACCGGGCTCGGGGTCCGCTAATTCACCCCTCCACTTT.

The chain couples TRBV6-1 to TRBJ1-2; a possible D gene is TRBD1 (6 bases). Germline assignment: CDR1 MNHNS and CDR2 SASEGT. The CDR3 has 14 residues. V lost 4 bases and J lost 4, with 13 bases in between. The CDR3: CASSVGAVGYGYTF. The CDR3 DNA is TGTGCCAGCAGTGTGGGGGCGGTTGGCTATGGCTACACCTTC.

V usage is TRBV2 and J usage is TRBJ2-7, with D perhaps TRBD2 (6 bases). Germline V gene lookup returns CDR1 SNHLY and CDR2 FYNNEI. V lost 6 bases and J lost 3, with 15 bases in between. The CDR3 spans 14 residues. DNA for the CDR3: TGTGCCAGCAGAGCGACTAGTTCCAGCTACGAGCAGTACTTC. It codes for CASRATSSSYEQYF.

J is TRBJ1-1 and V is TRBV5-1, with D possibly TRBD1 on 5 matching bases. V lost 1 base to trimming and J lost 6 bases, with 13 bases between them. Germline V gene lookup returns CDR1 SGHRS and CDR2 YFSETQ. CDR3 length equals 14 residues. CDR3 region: CASSLTAGNPEAFF. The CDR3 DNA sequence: TGCGCCAGCAGCTTGACGGCAGGGAATCCTGAAGCTTTCTTT.

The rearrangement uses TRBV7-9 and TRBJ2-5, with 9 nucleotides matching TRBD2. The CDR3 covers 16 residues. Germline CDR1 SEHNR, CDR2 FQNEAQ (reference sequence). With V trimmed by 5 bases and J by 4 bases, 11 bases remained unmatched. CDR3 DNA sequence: TGTGCCAGCAGCGTTACCGTTAGCGGGAGAGGAGAGACCCAGTACTTC. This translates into CASSVTVSGRGETQYF.

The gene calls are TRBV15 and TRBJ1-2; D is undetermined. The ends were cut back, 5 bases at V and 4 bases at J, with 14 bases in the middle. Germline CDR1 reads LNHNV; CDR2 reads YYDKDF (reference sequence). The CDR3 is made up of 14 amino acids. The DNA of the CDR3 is TGTGCCACCAGCGTTCGGACGGCCGGCTATGGCTACACCTTC. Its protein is CATSVRTAGYGYTF.

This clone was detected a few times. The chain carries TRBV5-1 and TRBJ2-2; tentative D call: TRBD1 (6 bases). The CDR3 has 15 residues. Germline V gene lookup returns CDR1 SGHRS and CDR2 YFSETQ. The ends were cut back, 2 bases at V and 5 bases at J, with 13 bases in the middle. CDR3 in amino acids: CASSFPQGRTGELFF. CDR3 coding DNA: TGCGCCAGCAGCTTCCCCCAGGGGCGTACCGGGGAGCTGTTTTTT.

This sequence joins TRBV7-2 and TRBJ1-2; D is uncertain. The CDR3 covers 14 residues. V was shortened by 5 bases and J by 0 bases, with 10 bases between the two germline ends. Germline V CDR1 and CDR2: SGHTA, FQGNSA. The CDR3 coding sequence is TGTGCCAGCAGCCCTACCCCAGCTAACTATGGCTACACCTTC. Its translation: CASSPTPANYGYTF.

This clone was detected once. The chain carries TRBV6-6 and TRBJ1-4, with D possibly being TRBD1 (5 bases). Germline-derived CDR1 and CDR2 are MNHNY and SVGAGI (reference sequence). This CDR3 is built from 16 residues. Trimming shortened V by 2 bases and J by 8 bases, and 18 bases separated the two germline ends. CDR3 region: CASSYVREKGREKLFF. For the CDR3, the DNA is TGTGCCAGCAGTTACGTCAGGGAAAAAGGGCGGGAAAAACTGTTTTTT.

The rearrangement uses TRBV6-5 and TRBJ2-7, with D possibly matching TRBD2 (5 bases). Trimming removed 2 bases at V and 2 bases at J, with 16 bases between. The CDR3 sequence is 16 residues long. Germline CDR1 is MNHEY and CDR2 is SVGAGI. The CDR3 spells CASSYRQVRAPYEQYF. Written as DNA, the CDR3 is TGTGCCAGCAGTTACCGGCAGGTGAGGGCCCCCTACGAGCAGTACTTC.